This T cell receptor (beta chain) was recorded in a study of tumor-infiltrating lymphocytes in localized non-small cell lung cancer. Study overall: Some samples were collected after neoadjuvant chemotherapy; smokers, never-smokers and several histologies were included.

V lost 4 bases, J lost 3 bases, and 18 bases lay in between. Germline loops: CDR1 MNHEY, CDR2 SMNVEV (reference sequence). The CDR3 consists of 16 residues. Sequencing used immunoSEQ multiplex PCR; TCRdb keeps in-frame clones, though not all of them. The sample includes roughly 12,000 clones, roughly 66% seen only once; the top ten take roughly 9.6%. The sample consisted of uninvolved lung tissue not adjacent to the tumor. The TCR sequence derives from a human donor with non-small cell lung cancer. The V call is TRBV27, the J call TRBJ1-1, with D maybe TRBD1 (5 bases). The CDR3 DNA reads TGTGCCAGCAGTTCGGCAGGGATGGTGGTTGACACTGAAGCTTTCTTT. The encoded protein is CASSSAGMVVDTEAFF.